The rows below give T cell receptor beta chains drawn from one sample of a study of T-cell reconstitution after alpha-beta-depleted transplantation in children. TCRdb reprocessed the PCR reads via MiXCR and lists one record per CDR3 protein. The table lists around 700,000 distinct CDR3 sequences, roughly 14% of them singletons. The specimen was PBMCs, collected before TCRalphabeta/CD19-depleted stem cell transplant. These receptors came from a girl aged 2-10 years with congenital amegakaryocytic thrombocytopenia, due to receive a stem cell transplant. Each CDR3 is given with its conserved first and last residue. Fields, in order: V gene, clone size, J gene, D gene, CDR3 protein, CDR3 DNA. The D gene is left open where the match is weak. Clone size, where shown, is once, few, many, or a class for clones that have expanded.

v_gene: TRBV29-1
abundance: many
j_gene: TRBJ1-2
d_gene: TRBD1
CDR3aa: CSVAGTGEGYTF
CDR3nt: TGCAGCGTAGCCGGGACAGGGGAAGGCTACACCTTC

v_gene: TRBV15
abundance: many
j_gene: TRBJ2-7
d_gene: .
CDR3aa: CATSRWTSSYEQYF
CDR3nt: TGTGCCACCAGCAGATGGACATCTTCCTACGAGCAGTACTTC

v_gene: TRBV10-3
abundance: many
j_gene: TRBJ2-7
d_gene: TRBD2
CDR3aa: CAITEGGREYEQYF
CDR3nt: TGTGCCATCACCGAGGGAGGGAGGGAGTACGAGCAGTACTTC

v_gene: TRBV6-5
abundance: many
j_gene: TRBJ2-7
d_gene: TRBD2
CDR3aa: CASSYRGLAGGEQYF
CDR3nt: TGTGCCAGCAGTTACCGGGGACTAGCGGGAGGCGAGCAGTACTTC

v_gene: TRBV20-1
abundance: many
j_gene: TRBJ2-2
d_gene: .
CDR3aa: CSAKKATNTGELFF
CDR3nt: TGCAGTGCTAAAAAAGCGACTAACACCGGGGAGCTGTTTTTT

v_gene: TRBV2
abundance: .
j_gene: TRBJ2-1
d_gene: .
CDR3aa: CASSSSEGVGYNEQFF
CDR3nt: TGTGCCAGCAGTTCCTCGGAGGGAGTGGGGTACAATGAGCAGTTCTTC

v_gene: TRBV20-1
abundance: many
j_gene: TRBJ2-4
d_gene: .
CDR3aa: CSATSGGEDIQYF
CDR3nt: TGCAGTGCCACCTCCGGGGGAGAGGACATTCAGTACTTC

v_gene: TRBV10-3
abundance: .
j_gene: TRBJ2-5
d_gene: TRBD1
CDR3aa: CAIRNRGHETQYF
CDR3nt: TGTGCCATCAGGAACAGGGGCCATGAGACCCAGTACTTC

v_gene: TRBV27
abundance: few
j_gene: TRBJ1-5
d_gene: .
CDR3aa: CASSYGGRRDQPQHF
CDR3nt: TGTGCCAGCAGTTATGGGGGACGTCGAGATCAGCCCCAGCATTTT

v_gene: TRBV12-3/TRBV12-4
abundance: .
j_gene: TRBJ1-2
d_gene: .
CDR3aa: CASSLRDARKGRGYTF
CDR3nt: TGTGCCAGCAGTTTGAGGGACGCCCGTAAGGGTAGAGGCTACACCTTC

v_gene: TRBV5-1
abundance: few
j_gene: TRBJ2-5
d_gene: TRBD2
CDR3aa: CASSLAAGLVGRETQYF
CDR3nt: TGCGCCAGCAGCTTGGCCGCTGGACTAGTGGGGAGGGAGACCCAGTACTTC

v_gene: TRBV18
abundance: .
j_gene: TRBJ2-5
d_gene: .
CDR3aa: CASSPPTLAETQYF
CDR3nt: TGTGCCAGCTCACCACCGACGCTTGCCGAGACCCAGTACTTC

v_gene: TRBV12-3/TRBV12-4
abundance: many
j_gene: TRBJ1-5
d_gene: .
CDR3aa: CASSFAQGDNQPQHF
CDR3nt: TGTGCCAGCAGTTTCGCCCAGGGAGACAATCAGCCCCAGCATTTT

v_gene: TRBV4-2
abundance: many
j_gene: TRBJ2-1
d_gene: .
CDR3aa: CASSQVLSPYNEQFF
CDR3nt: TGTGCCAGCAGCCAAGTTTTGAGCCCATACAATGAGCAGTTCTTC

v_gene: TRBV5-1
abundance: many
j_gene: TRBJ2-2
d_gene: .
CDR3aa: CASRANADGTGELFF
CDR3nt: TGCGCCAGCAGGGCGAATGCGGACGGCACCGGGGAGCTGTTTTTT

v_gene: TRBV9
abundance: many
j_gene: TRBJ1-2
d_gene: .
CDR3aa: CASSPGGLSPYGYTF
CDR3nt: TGTGCCAGCAGCCCGGGGGGGCTCAGCCCCTATGGCTACACCTTC

v_gene: TRBV12-3/TRBV12-4
abundance: many
j_gene: TRBJ2-5
d_gene: TRBD2
CDR3aa: CASALADQETQYF
CDR3nt: TGTGCCAGCGCTCTAGCGGACCAAGAGACCCAGTACTTC

v_gene: TRBV6-1
abundance: .
j_gene: TRBJ2-7
d_gene: TRBD2
CDR3aa: CACSGDLQQYF
CDR3nt: TGTGCCTGCAGCGGGGATCTTCAGCAGTACTTC

v_gene: TRBV11-1
abundance: .
j_gene: TRBJ2-1
d_gene: TRBD2
CDR3aa: CASSLIVGGGSSYNEQFF
CDR3nt: TGTGCCAGCAGCTTAATCGTAGGTGGCGGGAGCTCCTACAATGAGCAGTTCTTC

v_gene: TRBV19
abundance: many
j_gene: TRBJ2-1
d_gene: .
CDR3aa: CASSMEDSALFNEQFF
CDR3nt: TGTGCCAGTAGTATGGAGGACAGCGCCTTATTCAATGAGCAGTTCTTC

v_gene: TRBV5-1
abundance: many
j_gene: TRBJ2-3
d_gene: TRBD2
CDR3aa: CASSRLAGEVSDTQYF
CDR3nt: TGCGCCAGCAGCAGACTAGCGGGAGAAGTCTCAGATACGCAGTATTTT

v_gene: TRBV7-9
abundance: few
j_gene: TRBJ1-4
d_gene: TRBD1
CDR3aa: CATYQGDANEKLFF
CDR3nt: TGTGCCACCTACCAGGGGGACGCTAATGAAAAACTGTTTTTT

v_gene: TRBV12-5
abundance: .
j_gene: TRBJ1-1
d_gene: .
CDR3aa: CASGLAGGLPEAFF
CDR3nt: TGTGCTAGTGGTTTGGCCGGGGGGTTACCTGAAGCTTTCTTT

v_gene: TRBV7-2
abundance: few
j_gene: TRBJ2-3
d_gene: TRBD2
CDR3aa: CASSLAASGGDTDTQYF
CDR3nt: TGTGCCAGCAGCTTAGCGGCTAGCGGGGGGGACACAGATACGCAGTATTTT

v_gene: TRBV11-1
abundance: .
j_gene: TRBJ2-1
d_gene: TRBD2
CDR3aa: CASSLPGLAGGPYRNEQFF
CDR3nt: TGTGCCAGCAGCCTACCGGGACTAGCGGGAGGGCCTTATAGGAATGAGCAGTTCTTC

v_gene: TRBV6-1
abundance: few
j_gene: TRBJ2-5
d_gene: TRBD2
CDR3aa: CASSEAPGGTQYF
CDR3nt: TGTGCCAGCAGTGAAGCGCCGGGGGGGACCCAGTACTTC

v_gene: TRBV29-1
abundance: many
j_gene: TRBJ2-1
d_gene: .
CDR3aa: CSVAEQGPMSYNEQFF
CDR3nt: TGCAGCGTAGCGGAACAGGGTCCGATGTCCTACAATGAGCAGTTCTTC

v_gene: TRBV5-1
abundance: many
j_gene: TRBJ2-5
d_gene: .
CDR3aa: CASSLGVSRDSKETQYF
CDR3nt: TGCGCCAGCAGCTTGGGCGTATCCCGGGACTCGAAAGAGACCCAGTACTTC

v_gene: TRBV7-9
abundance: many
j_gene: TRBJ1-5
d_gene: .
CDR3aa: CASSFFAEPQHF
CDR3nt: TGTGCCAGCAGCTTCTTCGCGGAGCCCCAGCATTTT

v_gene: TRBV7-9
abundance: few
j_gene: TRBJ1-2
d_gene: .
CDR3aa: CASSFPGKNYGYTF
CDR3nt: TGTGCCAGCAGCTTCCCGGGCAAAAACTATGGCTACACCTTC

v_gene: TRBV6-5
abundance: .
j_gene: TRBJ2-7
d_gene: .
CDR3aa: CASSYVGDTSYEQYF
CDR3nt: TGTGCCAGCAGTTATGTCGGGGACACATCCTACGAGCAGTACTTC

v_gene: TRBV7-2
abundance: few
j_gene: TRBJ2-1
d_gene: .
CDR3aa: CASSPRLGAYEQFF
CDR3nt: TGTGCCAGCAGCCCGAGACTAGGAGCATATGAGCAGTTCTTC

v_gene: TRBV20-1
abundance: few
j_gene: TRBJ2-7
d_gene: .
CDR3aa: CSAHRSGSSYEQYF
CDR3nt: TGCAGTGCCCACAGATCAGGGAGCTCCTACGAGCAGTACTTC

v_gene: TRBV4-2
abundance: many
j_gene: TRBJ2-5
d_gene: .
CDR3aa: CASSQGASEGTETQYF
CDR3nt: TGTGCCAGCAGCCAAGGTGCGTCTGAGGGGACGGAGACCCAGTACTTC

v_gene: TRBV20-1
abundance: .
j_gene: TRBJ2-2
d_gene: TRBD2
CDR3aa: CSARGRPTVAGGPVVNTGELFF
CDR3nt: TGCAGTGCTAGAGGCCGACCCACGGTAGCGGGAGGGCCGGTAGTGAACACCGGGGAGCTGTTTTTT

v_gene: TRBV5-1
abundance: .
j_gene: TRBJ1-6
d_gene: .
CDR3aa: CASSLEVASMSPLHF
CDR3nt: TGCGCCAGCAGCTTGGAGGTTGCCAGTATGTCACCCCTCCACTTT

v_gene: TRBV7-9
abundance: few
j_gene: TRBJ2-3
d_gene: .
CDR3aa: CASSLGGGLDTQYF
CDR3nt: TGTGCCAGCAGCTTAGGTGGAGGACTAGATACGCAGTATTTT

v_gene: TRBV5-1
abundance: once
j_gene: TRBJ2-1
d_gene: TRBD2
CDR3aa: CASSILAGDNEQFF
CDR3nt: TGCGCCAGCAGCATCCTAGCGGGGGACAATGAGCAGTTCTTC

v_gene: TRBV12-3/TRBV12-4
abundance: .
j_gene: TRBJ2-7
d_gene: TRBD2
CDR3aa: CASSIPSSSGGPSYEQYF
CDR3nt: TGTGCCAGCAGTATTCCATCATCTTCGGGAGGCCCCTCCTACGAGCAGTACTTC

v_gene: TRBV2
abundance: .
j_gene: TRBJ2-2
d_gene: .
CDR3aa: CASSMTVNTGELFF
CDR3nt: TGTGCCAGCAGTATGACAGTTAACACCGGGGAGCTGTTTTTT

v_gene: TRBV5-1
abundance: few
j_gene: TRBJ2-1
d_gene: TRBD1
CDR3aa: CASREDREYNEQFF
CDR3nt: TGCGCCAGCAGAGAGGACAGGGAATACAATGAGCAGTTCTTC

v_gene: TRBV10-2
abundance: few
j_gene: TRBJ2-2
d_gene: .
CDR3aa: CASRRAGTNTGELFF
CDR3nt: TGCGCCAGCCGTCGGGCGGGCACTAACACCGGGGAGCTGTTTTTT

v_gene: TRBV7-9
abundance: many
j_gene: TRBJ2-2
d_gene: TRBD2
CDR3aa: CASSLQAGSTGELFF
CDR3nt: TGTGCCAGCAGCTTACAAGCGGGATCCACCGGGGAGCTGTTTTTT

v_gene: TRBV6-1
abundance: .
j_gene: TRBJ1-3
d_gene: .
CDR3aa: CASRPQGYSGNTIYF
CDR3nt: TGTGCCAGCAGGCCTCAGGGTTACTCTGGAAACACCATATATTTT

v_gene: TRBV10-2
abundance: few
j_gene: TRBJ2-1
d_gene: .
CDR3aa: CASSDRGLARNNEQFF
CDR3nt: TGCGCCAGCAGTGATCGCGGATTAGCGAGGAACAATGAGCAGTTCTTC

v_gene: TRBV2
abundance: few
j_gene: TRBJ1-3
d_gene: TRBD1
CDR3aa: CASMVGDSSGNTIYF
CDR3nt: TGTGCCAGCATGGTTGGGGACAGCTCTGGAAACACCATATATTTT

v_gene: TRBV20-1
abundance: few
j_gene: TRBJ2-7
d_gene: .
CDR3aa: CSALRGLEQYF
CDR3nt: TGCAGTGCTCTCAGGGGCCTCGAGCAGTACTTC

v_gene: TRBV20-1
abundance: many
j_gene: TRBJ2-1
d_gene: TRBD2
CDR3aa: CSARALAGIGYNEQFF
CDR3nt: TGCAGTGCTAGGGCTTTAGCGGGAATAGGATACAATGAGCAGTTCTTC